This passage covers 24 T cell receptor beta chains from one sample sequenced in a study of breast tumors, draining lymph nodes, adjacent tissues. TCRdb re-called the multiplex PCR reads with MiXCR, one entry per CDR3 protein. This table has approximately 200,000 distinct CDR3 sequences, roughly 31% appearing once. Breast cancer patients provided tissue from their axillary draining lymph nodes. Sample: axillary lymph node tissue. The receptors stem from a female donor with breast cancer. Some clones in this sample may be carry-over from other donors' samples.

This clonotype was picked up one time. The chain couples TRBV12-3 or TRBV12-4 to TRBJ1-4; possible D gene TRBD1, 6 bases. V lost 3 bases, J lost 8 bases, and 22 bases lay in between. The CDR3 sequence is 17 residues long. The CDR3 region has the DNA TGTGCCAGCAGTTTCGCGGGACTAGGGGGGCTAGGGGAAAAACTGTTTTTT. Protein: CASSFAGLGGLGEKLFF.

This clonotype has a count of ten or more. This chain links TRBV19 with TRBJ1-3; no clear D gene. Germline assignment: CDR1 LNHDA and CDR2 SQIVND (reference sequence). Trimming took 5 bases from V and 3 from J, leaving 14 bases between them. The CDR3 has 15 amino acids. For the CDR3, the DNA is TGTGCCAGTAGTGTCCTTGGAGGGCTTGGAAACACCATATATTTT. Translation gives CASSVLGGLGNTIYF.

This clonotype was found many times. The chain recombines TRBV9 with TRBJ2-1; a weak D match, TRBD1 (5 bases). This CDR3 contains 15 residues. Germline values: CDR1 SGDLS, CDR2 YYNGEE. Between the trimmed V and J ends, which lost 2 bases and 2 bases, there was a span of 11 bases. CDR3 nucleotides: TGTGCCAGCAGCGTTGACAGTCCTGCCTACAATGAGCAGTTCTTC. This gives the protein CASSVDSPAYNEQFF.

This clonotype was found many times. The chain couples TRBV4-3 to TRBJ2-5; D remains unclear. The ends were cut back, 2 bases at V and 5 bases at J, with 15 bases in the middle. The CDR3 is 15 amino acids. The germline V gene encodes CDR1 LGHNA and CDR2 YSLEER. The CDR3 nucleotides read TGCGCCAGCAGCCAAAGCCTGGCGAGGATGGAGACCCAGTACTTC. Translating gives CASSQSLARMETQYF.

This clonotype was detected many times. The chain joins TRBV7-9 to TRBJ2-3, with TRBD2 matching 9 bases. Looked up from germline, CDR1 is SEHNR and CDR2 is FQNEAQ (reference sequence). The CDR3 covers 16 residues. V trimming: 1 base; J trimming: 2 bases; junction bases outside the gene matches: 4. The CDR3 sequence: CASSLEGLAYTDTQYF. CDR3 DNA sequence: TGTGCCAGCAGCTTAGAAGGACTAGCGTACACAGATACGCAGTATTTT.

The sample holds one count of this clonotype. The chain combines TRBV7-2 with TRBJ2-7; TRBD2 matches 12 bases. Near its end, the DNA agrees better with TRBJ2-1, so the J call may be wrong. From germline, CDR1 is SGHTA and CDR2 FQGNSA. CDR3 length equals 15 residues. The CDR3: CASSLKTSGRVEQFF. The CDR3 DNA reads as TGTGCCAGCAGCTTGAAGACTAGCGGGAGAGTTGAGCAGTTCTTC.

To note about this clonotype: This may be a read error: a much more frequent sequence differs by one nucleotide. The gene calls are TRBV6-5 and TRBJ1-4, with 11 bases identical to TRBD1. Germline V gene sequence: CDR1 MNHEY, CDR2 SVGAGI. With V trimmed by 5 bases and J by 7 bases, 6 bases remained unmatched. This CDR3 has 15 amino acids. CDR3 amino acids: CASSHGTGGGEKLFF. The CDR3 region has the DNA TGTGCCAGCAGTCATGGGACAGGGGGAGGTGAAAAACTGTTTTTT.

A remark on this clonotype: This may arise from a read error, as a much more abundant clone is one base away. The chain joins TRBV12-3 or TRBV12-4 to TRBJ2-7; possibly TRBD2 for D (5 bases). The CDR3 length is 13 residues. With 3 bases removed from V and 2 bases from J, the gap between germline ends came to 8 bases. The CDR3 sequence is CASSFGEAYEQYF. The CDR3 coding sequence is TGTGCCAGCAGTTTCGGGGAAGCCTACGAGCAGTACTTC.

The chain carries TRBV6-5 and TRBJ2-2; 13 positions agree with TRBD2. Germline V gene sequence: CDR1 MNHEY, CDR2 SVGAGI. The junction had 7 bases not matched to a gene; V was cut back by 0 bases and J by 3 bases. The CDR3 runs 19 residues. The CDR3 spells CASSYSGVGLAGDTGELFF. The CDR3 DNA follows: TGTGCCAGCAGTTACTCGGGTGTAGGACTAGCGGGAGACACCGGGGAGCTGTTTTTT.

This clonotype was counted ten times or more. DNA for the CDR3: TGCAGTGCTACCCCCGGGGGGGAGTGGGACCAAGAGACCCAGTACTTC. Amino acid sequence: CSATPGGEWDQETQYF. V is TRBV20-1 and J is TRBJ2-5; 8 bases fit TRBD2. There are 16 residues in the CDR3. Germline CDR1 reads DFQATT; CDR2 reads SNEGSKA (reference sequence). Unmatched junction bases numbered 10, after V lost 4 bases and J lost 0 bases.

The gene calls are TRBV5-1 and TRBJ2-3, with D possibly TRBD2 on 7 matching bases. The germline V gene has CDR1 SGHRS and CDR2 YFSETQ. V dropped 4 bases and J dropped 5 bases, with 14 bases sitting between them. This CDR3 comprises 14 residues. This CDR3 reads CASSPRGGEDTQYF. The CDR3 region has the DNA TGCGCCAGCAGCCCAAGAGGGGGGGAAGATACGCAGTATTTT.

The table lists this clonotype with many counts. The chain recombines TRBV20-1 with TRBJ1-6; 12 bases are a match to TRBD1. CDR1 is DFQATT, CDR2 SNEGSKA, per germline (reference sequence). This CDR3 contains 18 residues. V lost 2 bases and J lost 4; bases outside the gene matches: 9. Here the CDR3 DNA reads TGCAGTGCTAGAAGGAGGGACAGGGGGCTAGGATATAATTCACCCCTCCACTTT. As protein: CSARRRDRGLGYNSPLHF.

The chain couples TRBV10-3 to TRBJ1-6; 7 bases match TRBD1. This CDR3 has 14 residues. Germline V gene lookup returns CDR1 ENHRY and CDR2 SYGVKD. The CDR3 reads CAPAHRGRGSPLHF. The CDR3 coding sequence is TGTGCTCCCGCCCACAGGGGAAGGGGTTCACCCCTCCACTTT.

This clonotype was counted ten times or more. The V and J genes are TRBV15 and TRBJ1-2, with a possible D match to TRBD1 (6 bases). Germline values: CDR1 LNHNV, CDR2 YYDKDF (reference sequence). The CDR3 is 17 amino acids. Trimming stripped 4 bases from V and 0 bases from J, with 18 bases between. CDR3 region: CATSKKAGTLSNYGYTF. The DNA of the CDR3 is TGTGCCACCAGCAAAAAAGCTGGGACACTCTCTAACTATGGCTACACCTTC.

Many counts were recorded for this clonotype. The J gene is TRBJ2-5, the V gene TRBV20-1, with D possibly called TRBD1 or TRBD2 (6 bases each). The CDR3 is 14 amino acids. Germline-derived CDR1 and CDR2 are DFQATT and SNEGSKA (reference sequence). Trimming removed 5 bases from V and 5 bases from J, with 18 bases in between. CDR3 DNA sequence: TGCAGTGCTCGGCCCGGGGGCTCTGAGGAGACCCAGTACTTC. Its translation: CSARPGGSEETQYF.

The table lists this clonotype with a few counts. This chain joins TRBV7-6 and TRBJ1-1; a possible D gene is TRBD1 (5 bases). The CDR3 extends over 14 amino acids. V shed 7 bases and J shed 5 bases, with 17 bases lying between them. Germline loops: CDR1 SGHVS, CDR2 FNYEAQ. The CDR3 coding sequence is TGTGCCAGCACTCTAAACCAGGGAATGACTGAAGCTTTCTTT. Encoded protein: CASTLNQGMTEAFF.

In this sample, this clonotype turned up many times. The CDR3 DNA follows: TGCAGCGTTGAGAACAGGGGAGTCGGAGAGACCCAGTACTTC. Translation gives CSVENRGVGETQYF. The V and J genes are TRBV29-1 and TRBJ2-5; TRBD1 aligns across 7 bases. The CDR3 has 14 amino acids. Germline V gene sequence: CDR1 SQVTM, CDR2 ANQGSEA. J was trimmed by 4 bases and V by 3 bases; bases with no gene match: 8.

Ten or more counts support this clonotype. The rearrangement links TRBV19 to TRBJ2-5; D is possibly TRBD2 (5 bases). CDR1 and CDR2 (germline): LNHDA, SQIVND (reference sequence). The germline V and J ends were trimmed by 5 bases and 4 bases, with 11 bases remaining between them. This CDR3 is built from 13 residues. CDR3 in amino acids: CASSYGRGETQYF. CDR3 sequence (DNA): TGTGCCAGTAGTTACGGACGGGGAGAGACCCAGTACTTC. Full variable domain (remainder filled in from reference TRBV19 and TRBJ2-5): DGGITQSPKYLFRKEGQNVTLSCEQNLNHDAMYWYRQDPGQGLRLIYYSQIVNDFQKGDIAEGYSVSREKKESFPLTVTSAQKNPTAFYLCASSYGRGETQYFGPGTRLLVL.

V usage is TRBV10-2 and J usage is TRBJ1-5; possibly TRBD1 for D (6 bases). The CDR3 runs to 14 residues. Germline values: CDR1 WSHSY, CDR2 SAAADI. V lost 6 bases to trimming and J lost 2 bases, with 11 bases between them. The chain's CDR3 is CASRGGIGNQPQHF. CDR3 nucleotide sequence: TGCGCCAGCAGAGGGGGAATTGGCAATCAGCCCCAGCATTTT.

The chain employs TRBV5-5 and TRBJ2-7, with D possibly TRBD1 on 5 matching bases. V was cut by 2 bases and J by 6 bases, with 9 bases left in between. Germline-derived CDR1 and CDR2 are SGHKS and YYEKEE (reference sequence). The CDR3 covers 12 residues. For the CDR3, the DNA is TGTGCCAGCAGCTTCTCAGGGTTCGAGCAGTACTTC. Translating it yields CASSFSGFEQYF.

This clonotype has at least ten counts. The chain combines TRBV5-1 with TRBJ2-2; D is unresolved. Looked up from germline, CDR1 is SGHRS and CDR2 is YFSETQ. The CDR3 runs to 14 residues. Trimming shortened V by 0 bases and J by 0 bases, and 3 bases separated the two germline ends. CDR3 nucleotide sequence: TGCGCCAGCAGCTTGGACACGAACACCGGGGAGCTGTTTTTT. It translates to CASSLDTNTGELFF.

The rearrangement links TRBV7-3 to TRBJ2-3; 14 bases are a match to TRBD2. V lost 5 bases and J lost 5; bases outside the gene matches: 9. Germline V gives CDR1 SGHTA, CDR2 FQGTGA. This CDR3 contains 17 residues. Here the CDR3 DNA reads TGTGCCAGCAGCAGCGGGACTAGCGGGGGAAGAGGAGATACGCAGTATTTT. It encodes CASSSGTSGGRGDTQYF.

With respect to this clonotype: Since a much larger clone is just one base distant, this may be a read error. The V and J genes are TRBV5-4 and TRBJ1-2; tentative D call: TRBD1 (5 bases). The length of the CDR3 is 17 residues. Germline V gives CDR1 SGHNT, CDR2 YYREEE (reference sequence). In nucleotides, the CDR3 is TGTGCCGGCAGCCCGCCGACAGAATCCTTTGTAAACTATGGCTACACCTTC. It yields the protein CAGSPPTESFVNYGYTF.

This clonotype has a count of ten or more. The chain has TRBV5-1 and TRBJ1-2; 7 bases are a match to TRBD1. The germline V gene encodes CDR1 SGHRS and CDR2 YFSETQ. Germline trimming cut 3 bases from V and 6 bases from J; bases unmatched to any gene: 8. The CDR3 has 14 amino acids. The CDR3 nucleotides are TGCGCCAGCAGCTCCGCGACAGGGTTGGATGGCTACACCTTC. As protein: CASSSATGLDGYTF.